This T cell receptor beta chain was captured in a study of shared clonotypes between healthy human individuals. The protocol was immunoSEQ multiplex PCR, while the TCRdb copy is restricted to in-frame clones and leaves out a portion. The table shows 2,500,000 or so clones, with 80% to 95% occurring only once. On this clone: The antigen remains unidentified.

Whole-study findings and limits: Donor scarcity curtailed the genetic and exposure-history diversity represented herein. Estimated clonotype richness was generally higher in naive than memory subsets.

The receptor was isolated from a man between 18 and 29 years old in good health. Some clones in this sample may be carry-over from other donors' samples. The sample consisted of naive CD4+ T cells from PBMCs. The subset was: CD45RA+ positively selected.

For the CDR3, the DNA is TGCGCCAGCACTCCTAAGGCGGAGGTCCAAGAGACCCAGTACTTC. It encodes CASTPKAEVQETQYF. The chain has TRBV5-1 and TRBJ2-5; tentatively, D is TRBD2 (5 bases). This CDR3 has 15 residues. The V end lost 6 bases, the J end lost 1 base, and 16 bases lay between the germline ends. Looked up from germline, CDR1 is SGHRS and CDR2 is YFSETQ.